The 8 T cell receptor beta chains given below trace back to one sample, sequenced in a study of blood T cells in healthy people across ages. The second PCR ran about 7 to 12 cycles with a sample-barcoded 5' primer and J-beta primers. TCRdb itself ran the 5' RACE reads through MiXCR, one entry per CDR3 protein. This table holds fewer than 2,000,000 distinct CDR3 sequences, around 42% found once. The sequenced material came from blood. The receptors shown here come from a human donor in good health.

The rearrangement links TRBV7-2 to TRBJ1-6; maybe TRBD1 (6 bases). This CDR3 is 16 amino acids long. V lost 4 bases and J lost 5, with 15 bases in between. Germline V gene data show CDR1 as SGHTA and CDR2 as FQGNSA. The CDR3 spells CASSSFGGRNNSPLHF. As DNA, the CDR3 is TGTGCCAGCAGCTCTTTCGGGGGGCGGAATAATTCACCCCTCCACTTT.

In regard to this clonotype: A much larger clone differs from this one at a single base, so this may be a read error. In nucleotides, the CDR3 is TGTGCCAGCAGCCAAAGGGGAGTCTGGGACTACGAGCTGTACTTC. This sequence encodes CASSQRGVWDYELYF. The chain uses TRBV3-1 and TRBJ2-5; 7 bases fit TRBD2. Germline trimming cut 2 bases from V and 13 bases from J; bases unmatched to any gene: 16. The germline CDR1 and CDR2 sequences are LGHDT and YNNKEL (reference sequence). The length of the CDR3 is 15 residues.

The chain employs TRBV12-3 or TRBV12-4 and TRBJ1-1; no clear D. Trimming cost V 5 bases and J 5 bases, with 9 bases left between them. The CDR3 is 12 amino acids. In nucleotides, the CDR3 is TGTGCCAGCAGTCTGGGTATGACTGAAGCTTTCTTT. Its translation is CASSLGMTEAFF.

This clonotype appeared a few times. J is TRBJ1-2 and V is TRBV6-1; D is unresolved. V was pared by 4 bases and J by 5 bases, with 11 bases between. In germline, CDR1 is MNHNS, CDR2 SASEGT. The CDR3 length is 13 residues. DNA for the CDR3: TGTGCCAGCAGTGGGGATCAAAGTTATGGCTACACCTTC. It is translated as CASSGDQSYGYTF.

This chain joins TRBV29-1 and TRBJ2-5; TRBD1 or TRBD2 may be the D gene (6 bases each). The closer fit of TRBJ2-7 to the DNA end suggests the J call may be wrong. Germline CDR1 and CDR2: SQVTM and ANQGSEA. The CDR3 runs 13 residues. CDR3 region: CSVPSGAQGEQYF. The DNA for the CDR3 is TGCAGCGTCCCATCGGGGGCACAGGGCGAGCAGTACTTC.

V is TRBV20-1 and J is TRBJ2-4; D is tentatively TRBD1 or TRBD2 (5 bases each). The DNA matches TRBJ2-7 better at its end, which makes the J call doubtful. The CDR3 totals 12 residues. The V gene's germline CDR1 is DFQATT and CDR2 SNEGSKA (reference sequence). CDR3: CSAGTILYEQYF. As DNA, the CDR3 is TGCAGTGCAGGGACCATTCTTTACGAGCAGTACTTC.

The chain employs TRBV6-1 and TRBJ2-7; D remains ambiguous. The CDR3 contains 11 residues. The V gene's germline CDR1 is MNHNS and CDR2 SASEGT. V shed 10 bases and J shed 6 bases, with 13 bases lying between them. CDR3 DNA: TGTGCCACCTACTCGCCCGGCGAGCAGTACTTC. Protein: CATYSPGEQYF.

This chain connects TRBV20-1 to TRBJ2-4; D possibly corresponds to TRBD2 (6 bases). CDR3 length: 13 residues. Trimming took 6 bases from V and 13 from J, leaving 22 bases between them. CDR1 is DFQATT, CDR2 SNEGSKA, per germline (reference sequence). As DNA, the CDR3 is TGCAGTGCAACCGGGACTGTCGGCGCGGAGCAGTACTTC. As protein: CSATGTVGAEQYF.